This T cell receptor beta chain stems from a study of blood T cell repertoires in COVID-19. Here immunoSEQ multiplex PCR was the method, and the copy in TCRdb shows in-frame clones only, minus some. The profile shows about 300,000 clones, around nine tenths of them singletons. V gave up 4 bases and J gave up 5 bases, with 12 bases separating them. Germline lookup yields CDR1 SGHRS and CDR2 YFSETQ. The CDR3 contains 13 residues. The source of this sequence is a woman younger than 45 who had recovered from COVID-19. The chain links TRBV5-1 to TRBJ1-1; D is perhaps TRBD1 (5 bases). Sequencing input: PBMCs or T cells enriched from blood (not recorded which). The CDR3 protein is CASSPDGGTEAFF. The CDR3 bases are TGCGCCAGCAGCCCAGATGGGGGGACTGAAGCTTTCTTT.